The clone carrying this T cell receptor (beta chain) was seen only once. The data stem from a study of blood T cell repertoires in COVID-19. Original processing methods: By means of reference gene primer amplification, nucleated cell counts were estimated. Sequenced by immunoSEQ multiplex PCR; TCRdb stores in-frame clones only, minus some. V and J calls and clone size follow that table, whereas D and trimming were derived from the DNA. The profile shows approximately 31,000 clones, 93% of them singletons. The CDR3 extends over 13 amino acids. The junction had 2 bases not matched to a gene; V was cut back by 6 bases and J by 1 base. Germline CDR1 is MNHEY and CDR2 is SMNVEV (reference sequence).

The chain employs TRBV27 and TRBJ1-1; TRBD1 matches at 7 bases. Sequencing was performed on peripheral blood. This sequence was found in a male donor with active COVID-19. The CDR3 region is CASRNRGNTEAFF. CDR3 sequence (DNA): TGTGCCAGCAGAAACAGGGGGAACACTGAAGCTTTCTTT.